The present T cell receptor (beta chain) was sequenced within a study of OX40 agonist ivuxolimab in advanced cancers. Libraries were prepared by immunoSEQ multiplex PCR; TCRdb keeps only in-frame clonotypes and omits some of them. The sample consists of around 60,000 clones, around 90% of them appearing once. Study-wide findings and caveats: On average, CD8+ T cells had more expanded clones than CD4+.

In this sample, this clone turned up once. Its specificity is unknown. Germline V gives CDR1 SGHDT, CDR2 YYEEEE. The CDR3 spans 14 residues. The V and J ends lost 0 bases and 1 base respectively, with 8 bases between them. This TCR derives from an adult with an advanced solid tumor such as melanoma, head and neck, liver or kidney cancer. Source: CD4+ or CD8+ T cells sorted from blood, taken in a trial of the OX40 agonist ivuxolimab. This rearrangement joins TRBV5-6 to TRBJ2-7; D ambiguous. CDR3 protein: CASSLAGESYEQYF. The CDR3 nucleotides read TGTGCCAGCAGCTTGGCTGGGGAATCCTACGAGCAGTACTTC. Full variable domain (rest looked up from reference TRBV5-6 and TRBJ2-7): DAGVTQSPTHLIKTRGQQVTLRCSPKSGHDTVSWYQQALGQGPQFIFQYYEEEERQRGNFPDRFSGHQFPNYSSELNVNALLLGDSALYLCASSLAGESYEQYFGPGTRLTVT.